This TCR beta chain was recovered during a study of sequential checkpoint blockade in melanoma. The wider study: Patients were randomized 1:1 to nivolumab-then-ipilimumab or ipilimumab-then-nivolumab first-line.

The table came from immunoSEQ multiplex PCR; TCRdb's copy has only in-frame clones and leaves some out. The table includes about 6,900 clones, 78% detected once. Per the germline V gene, CDR1 is SEHNR and CDR2 is FQNEAQ (reference sequence). V lost 5 bases, J lost 2 bases, and 25 bases lay in between. The CDR3 is made up of 19 amino acids. Specified treatment: randomized to nivolumab then ipilimumab (arm A) or the reverse (arm B). Sequencing used CD8+ T cells sorted from blood (inferred from file names), obtained from a patient given nivolumab and ipilimumab in sequence. The sequence was collected from a human donor with melanoma. V and J are TRBV7-9 and TRBJ2-1; perhaps TRBD1 as D (5 bases). This CDR3 reads CASSPAQVGWTRTYNEQFF. In DNA, the CDR3 is TGTGCCAGCAGCCCCGCCCAAGTAGGATGGACAAGAACCTACAATGAGCAGTTCTTC.